These 22 T cell receptor beta chains were all obtained from the same sample, sequenced in a study of CD4+ T cells in melanoma. Method: immunoSEQ multiplex PCR; TCRdb's copy keeps in-frame clones and lacks some. The sample shows 11,000 to 15,000 clones, about 60% of them seen only once. Source material: cells from a culture (not recorded whether cultured in vitro). The receptors come from a human donor with melanoma.

The gene calls are TRBV6-5 and TRBJ1-1, with 9 bases identical to TRBD1. V lost 6 bases and J lost 4; bases outside the gene matches: 6. CDR3 size: 14 residues. The germline gives CDR1 MNHEY, CDR2 SVGAGI. CDR3 protein: CASSPGDRATEAFF. The CDR3, as DNA: TGTGCCAGCAGCCCCGGGGACAGGGCCACTGAAGCTTTCTTT.

The chain couples TRBV19 to TRBJ2-2, with D possibly being TRBD2 (6 bases). Germline lookup yields CDR1 LNHDA and CDR2 SQIVND (reference sequence). The CDR3 is 14 residues long. The V end was cut by 8 bases, the J end by 3 bases, with 13 bases between. CDR3 in amino acids: CASRSGRDTGELFF. In nucleotides, the CDR3 is TGTGCCAGTCGTAGCGGCAGGGACACCGGGGAGCTGTTTTTT.

The chain couples TRBV6-5 to TRBJ2-1, with a tentative D call TRBD1 (7 bases). This CDR3 is built from 15 residues. The germline V gene encodes CDR1 MNHEY and CDR2 SVGAGI. Trimming removed 5 bases from V and 5 bases from J, with 16 bases in between. The CDR3 reads CASSLAGQLNNEQFF. For the CDR3, the DNA is TGTGCCAGCAGTCTCGCGGGACAGCTAAACAATGAGCAGTTCTTC.

This chain joins TRBV19 and TRBJ1-2, with unresolved D. Trimming stripped 6 bases from V and 5 bases from J, with 10 bases between. Germline CDR1 LNHDA, CDR2 SQIVND (reference sequence). The CDR3 length is 12 residues. The CDR3 bases are TGTGCCAGTAGCAATGGGAGATATGGCTACACCTTC. Protein product: CASSNGRYGYTF.

This clone has only a few counts. The chain combines TRBV19 with TRBJ1-4; 7 bases line up with TRBD1. Germline V gene data show CDR1 as LNHDA and CDR2 as SQIVND (reference sequence). This CDR3 contains 13 residues. V lost 5 bases, J lost 10 bases, and 7 bases stayed unmatched. CDR3 coding DNA: TGTGCCAGTAGTGCCCGACAGGGTTCAAAACTGTTTTTT. This translates into CASSARQGSKLFF.

The chain joins TRBV7-2 to TRBJ1-1; the D is unclear. In germline, CDR1 is SGHTA, CDR2 FQGNSA. Deletions cut 5 bases from V and 7 bases from J, with 14 bases between. The CDR3 has 13 amino acids. The CDR3 spells CASSITPTFEAFF. Here the CDR3 DNA reads TGTGCCAGCAGCATCACTCCCACTTTTGAAGCTTTCTTT.

The chain employs TRBV4-2 and TRBJ2-5, with D perhaps TRBD2 (5 bases). Per the germline V gene, CDR1 is LGHNA and CDR2 is YNFKEQ. The germline V and J ends were trimmed by 5 bases and 1 base, with 11 bases remaining between them. The CDR3 runs to 14 residues. The CDR3 DNA reads as TGTGCCAGCAGCTTGGCGGGCAGCCAAGAGACCCAGTACTTC. Translating it yields CASSLAGSQETQYF.

As DNA, the CDR3 is TGTGCCAGCAGCTCCCTAGACAGCGAAGGCACCTACGAGCAGTACTTC. Its translation: CASSSLDSEGTYEQYF. The chain is built from TRBV7-9 and TRBJ2-7, with D tentatively TRBD1 (5 bases). The CDR3 consists of 16 residues. The V end was cut by 4 bases, the J end by 2 bases, with 18 bases between. Germline loops: CDR1 SEHNR, CDR2 FQNEAQ (reference sequence).

The V call is TRBV27, the J call TRBJ2-3, with 8 positions matching TRBD2. This CDR3 is built from 14 residues. Germline CDR1 is MNHEY and CDR2 is SMNVEV (reference sequence). The V and J ends lost 8 bases and 0 bases, in that order; junction bases with no gene match: 4. CDR3 in DNA: TGTGCCAGCGGGGCTAGCGGGAGCACAGATACGCAGTATTTT. This translates into CASGASGSTDTQYF.

This clone appeared a few times. The gene calls are TRBV2 and TRBJ2-5; 7 bases are a match to TRBD1. There are 15 residues in the CDR3. V lost 4 bases and J lost 6; bases outside the gene matches: 11. Looked up from germline, CDR1 is SNHLY and CDR2 is FYNNEI. In nucleotides, the CDR3 is TGTGCCAGCAGTGGATTATCAACAGGGGTGCAGACCCAGTACTTC. This translates into CASSGLSTGVQTQYF. The full variable domain, with the rest looked up from reference TRBV2 and TRBJ2-5, is EPEVTQTPSHQVTQMGQEVILRCVPISNHLYFYWYRQILGQKVEFLVSFYNNEISEKSEIFDDQFSVERPDGSNFTLKIRSTKLEDSAMYFCASSGLSTGVQTQYFGPGTRLLVL.

A word on this clone: This specimen includes other DNA sequences encoding the same CDR3. J is TRBJ1-1 and V is TRBV7-8; the D gene is possibly TRBD1 (6 bases). There are 16 residues in the CDR3. The germline CDR1 and CDR2 sequences are SGHVS and FQNEAQ. Trimming took 5 bases from V and 8 from J, leaving 24 bases between them. CDR3: CASSRIAARTEKEAFF. The CDR3 coding sequence is TGTGCCAGCAGCAGAATCGCCGCGCGGACAGAAAAAGAAGCTTTCTTT. Full variable domain (missing parts from reference TRBV7-8 and TRBJ1-1): GAGVSQSPRYKVAKRGQDVALRCDPISGHVSLFWYQQALGQGPEFLTYFQNEAQLDKSGLPSDRFFAERPEGSVSTLKIQRTQQEDSAVYLCASSRIAARTEKEAFFGQGTRLTVV.

This chain joins TRBV6-6 and TRBJ1-1; 10 positions agree with TRBD1. Germline-derived CDR1 and CDR2 are MNHNY and SVGAGI (reference sequence). V lost 8 bases to trimming and J lost 9 bases; unmatched junction nucleotides: 3. This CDR3 spans 11 amino acids. The CDR3 reads CASYDRGQAFF. Here the CDR3 DNA reads TGTGCCAGCTACGACAGGGGGCAAGCTTTCTTT.

The count of this clone is one. The genes are TRBV5-4 and TRBJ1-5, with D maybe TRBD1 (5 bases). The CDR3 has 13 residues. Trimming removed 4 bases at V and 7 bases at J, with 12 bases between. CDR1 is SGHNT and CDR2 is YYREEE in the germline V gene (reference sequence). CDR3 amino acids: CASSPGGDQPQHF. The DNA for the CDR3 is TGTGCCAGCAGCCCCGGGGGGGACCAGCCCCAGCATTTT.

The chain employs TRBV5-4 and TRBJ1-1; D not certain. The CDR3 has 16 amino acids. Trimming removed 3 bases from V and 3 bases from J, with 18 bases in between. Germline CDR1 is SGHNT and CDR2 is YYREEE (reference sequence). The CDR3 DNA follows: TGTGCCAGCAGCTCATATATTCCATCCTGGGACACTGAAGCTTTCTTT. This sequence encodes CASSSYIPSWDTEAFF.

This clone has just a few counts. This chain joins TRBV4-1 and TRBJ2-1, with 7 bases identical to TRBD2. The CDR3 is made up of 13 amino acids. CDR1 MGHRA and CDR2 YSYEKL come from the germline V gene. The trim removed 3 bases at V and 9 bases at J, leaving 5 bases unmatched. Written as DNA, the CDR3 is TGCGCCAGCAGCCAGGTCGGACTAGGTGAGCAGTTCTTC. Amino acid sequence: CASSQVGLGEQFF.

This clone was observed a few times. The chain joins TRBV5-4 to TRBJ2-5, with 9 bases aligning to TRBD2. The CDR3 has 16 residues. The J segment lost 1 base and the V segment lost 1 base, leaving 5 bases of the junction unmatched. Germline-derived CDR1 and CDR2 are SGHNT and YYREEE (reference sequence). CDR3: CASSLSPAGGQETQYF. The DNA for the CDR3 is TGTGCCAGCAGCTTGTCCCCAGCGGGGGGCCAAGAGACCCAGTACTTC.

This chain uses TRBV5-1 with TRBJ2-7, with D possibly being TRBD1 or TRBD2 (6 bases each). Germline V gene data show CDR1 as SGHRS and CDR2 as YFSETQ. This CDR3 contains 15 residues. Deletions cut 7 bases from V and 0 bases from J, with 17 bases between. CDR3: CASARGGGLSYEQYF. DNA for the CDR3: TGCGCCAGCGCCAGGGGTGGGGGGCTCTCCTACGAGCAGTACTTC.

The V gene is TRBV18, the J gene TRBJ1-2, with 7 bases that match TRBD1. This CDR3 region has 14 residues. With V trimmed by 3 bases and J by 2 bases, 3 bases remained unmatched. Germline lookup yields CDR1 KGHSH and CDR2 LQKENI. The CDR3 DNA follows: TGTGCCAGCTCACCTAAACAGGGGAACTATGGCTACACCTTC. Translated: CASSPKQGNYGYTF.

This chain joins TRBV4-2 and TRBJ1-1; D is possibly TRBD1 (6 bases). The germline gives CDR1 LGHNA, CDR2 YNFKEQ. The CDR3 loop spans 18 amino acids. The ends were cut back, 0 bases at V and 6 bases at J, with 23 bases in the middle. In DNA form, the CDR3 reads TGTGCCAGCAGCCAAGATAACAGGGACGGTGCGACGTCCGCTGAAGCTTTCTTT. Translation gives CASSQDNRDGATSAEAFF.

V is TRBV18 and J is TRBJ2-7; possibly TRBD2 for D (6 bases). This CDR3 is built from 14 residues. The germline gives CDR1 KGHSH, CDR2 LQKENI. V lost 3 bases, J lost 4 bases, and 13 bases lay in between. The CDR3 region has the DNA TGTGCCAGCTCACCCCCCACTAGCAAGTACGAGCAGTACTTC. Its protein product is CASSPPTSKYEQYF.

A few counts support this clone. The chain has TRBV2 and TRBJ2-4; D is possibly TRBD1 (5 bases). CDR1 and CDR2 from the germline V gene are SNHLY and FYNNEI. The CDR3 spans 14 residues. Trimming cost V 3 bases and J 8 bases, with 14 bases left between them. The CDR3 here is CASSDRGRADIQYF. The CDR3 DNA reads as TGTGCCAGCAGTGACCGCGGCAGGGCGGACATTCAGTACTTC.

The V gene is TRBV5-1, the J gene TRBJ1-1; a possible D gene is TRBD1 (6 bases). CDR1 and CDR2 from the germline V gene are SGHRS and YFSETQ. This CDR3 is built from 15 residues. V dropped 4 bases and J dropped 5 bases, with 18 bases sitting between them. The CDR3 is CASSATPGVRTEAFF. In DNA form, the CDR3 reads TGCGCCAGCAGCGCAACCCCAGGGGTAAGAACTGAAGCTTTCTTT.